These 11 T cell receptor beta chains were all obtained from the same sample, sequenced in a study of T cell responses to AZD1222 COVID-19 vaccine. The table came from immunoSEQ multiplex PCR; TCRdb's copy has only in-frame clones and leaves some out. Of over 130,000 clones detected, approximately 90% appear once; the ten largest clones hold approximately 3.8%. The sequencing used peripheral blood, collected 28 days after the second AZD1222 dose. These receptors were collected from an adult who received the AZD1222 COVID-19 vaccine.

V usage is TRBV7-9 and J usage is TRBJ2-3, with D hard to call. V lost 5 bases to trimming and J lost 5 bases, with 8 bases between them. The V gene's germline CDR1 is SEHNR and CDR2 FQNEAQ (reference sequence). The CDR3 runs 12 residues. The CDR3 coding sequence is TGTGCCAGCAGCCCTCGTCGAGATACGCAGTATTTT. Translation: CASSPRRDTQYF.

In regard to this clone: Other DNA sequences within the sample encode an identical CDR3. The V and J genes are TRBV25-1 and TRBJ1-1; D not resolved. This CDR3 spans 11 amino acids. Germline CDR1 and CDR2: MGHDK and SYGVNS. The V end was cut by 0 bases, the J end by 5 bases, with 1 base between. The CDR3 DNA reads as TGTGCCAGCAGTGAATATACTGAAGCTTTCTTT. The encoded protein is CASSEYTEAFF.

The chain employs TRBV19 and TRBJ2-6; 8 bases agree with TRBD1. The germline V gene encodes CDR1 LNHDA and CDR2 SQIVND (reference sequence). The CDR3 spans 18 residues. The ends lost 5 bases at V and 0 bases at J; junction bases unmatched: 9. The DNA for the CDR3 is TGTGCCAGTAGTGTCTCAGGGGGCGATTACTCTGGGGCCAACGTCCTGACTTTC. Amino acid sequence: CASSVSGGDYSGANVLTF. Filled out from reference TRBV19 and TRBJ2-6, the complete variable domain reads DGGITQSPKYLFRKEGQNVTLSCEQNLNHDAMYWYRQDPGQGLRLIYYSQIVNDFQKGDIAEGYSVSREKKESFPLTVTSAQKNPTAFYLCASSVSGGDYSGANVLTFGAGSRLTVL.

This clone was seen a few times. CDR3 DNA sequence: TGCGCCAGTAGGGATTCTTTCGTCAATGAGCAGTTCTTC. This encodes CASRDSFVNEQFF. The chain employs TRBV10-2 and TRBJ2-1; D is unclear. V gave up 9 bases and J gave up 6 bases, with 15 bases separating them. This CDR3 is built from 13 residues. CDR1 is WSHSY, CDR2 SAAADI, per germline.

The chain employs TRBV10-3 and TRBJ2-3; 7 bases align to TRBD2. This CDR3 spans 16 amino acids. Germline values: CDR1 ENHRY, CDR2 SYGVKD. V lost 6 bases to trimming and J lost 2 bases; unmatched junction nucleotides: 11. CDR3 amino acids: CAISKQDGGFTDTQYF. The DNA of the CDR3 is TGTGCCATCAGCAAGCAAGACGGGGGGTTCACAGATACGCAGTATTTT.

This chain uses TRBV27 with TRBJ2-7, with 7 bases aligning to TRBD2. With V trimmed by 5 bases and J by 2 bases, 9 bases remained unmatched. CDR1 is MNHEY and CDR2 is SMNVEV in the germline V gene (reference sequence). The CDR3 is made up of 15 amino acids. CDR3 protein: CASSPRGLNAYEQYF. CDR3 DNA sequence: TGTGCCAGCAGTCCCCGGGGACTAAATGCCTACGAGCAGTACTTC.

This rearrangement joins TRBV5-3 to TRBJ2-2, with 8 bases aligning to TRBD2. TRBV5-3 is assigned to the ORF class and has an uncertain function. V dropped 9 bases and J dropped 3; count of bases not matched to a gene: 10. This CDR3 is 15 amino acids long. Here the CDR3 DNA reads TGTGCCAACACCGGGGGGGCTACCCACACCGGGGAGCTGTTTTTT. Translated: CANTGGATHTGELFF.

The CDR3: CASSIRGKGSPLHF. CDR3 nucleotide sequence: TGTGCCAGTAGTATACGAGGGAAAGGGTCACCCCTCCACTTT. The chain links TRBV19 to TRBJ1-6; D unclear. V dropped 2 bases and J dropped 10 bases, with 12 bases sitting between them. Germline lookup yields CDR1 LNHDA and CDR2 SQIVND (reference sequence). The CDR3 consists of 14 residues.

This sequence joins TRBV4-2 and TRBJ1-5; perhaps TRBD1 as D (6 bases). V lost 3 bases to trimming and J lost 6 bases, with 18 bases between them. This CDR3 is built from 16 residues. Germline V gives CDR1 LGHNA, CDR2 YNFKEQ. The CDR3 DNA reads as TGTGCCAGCAGCCAGGAGGGTTACAGGGACGGTCAGCCCCAGCATTTT. This codes for CASSQEGYRDGQPQHF.

The rearrangement links TRBV5-1 to TRBJ2-1, with D unclear. The CDR3 covers 14 residues. Germline CDR1 is SGHRS and CDR2 is YFSETQ. V was trimmed by 0 bases and J by 1 base, leaving 5 bases between them. CDR3 residues: CASSLGGSYNEQFF. In DNA form, the CDR3 reads TGCGCCAGCAGCTTGGGGGGATCCTACAATGAGCAGTTCTTC. The full variable domain, completed using reference TRBV5-1 and TRBJ2-1, is KAGVTQTPRYLIKTRGQQVTLSCSPISGHRSVSWYQQTPGQGLQFLFEYFSETQRNKGNFPGRFSGRQFSNSRSEMNVSTLELGDSALYLCASSLGGSYNEQFFGPGTRLTVL.

The J gene is TRBJ2-7, the V gene TRBV7-2, with D perhaps TRBD1 (5 bases). Germline V gene sequence: CDR1 SGHTA, CDR2 FQGNSA. This CDR3 has 17 residues. Trimming stripped 3 bases from V and 2 bases from J, with 20 bases between. The CDR3 DNA sequence: TGTGCCAGCAGCTTCTTGGGGCAGGTTTACCCTCCCTACGAGCAGTACTTC. It codes for CASSFLGQVYPPYEQYF.